This entry lists 14 T cell receptor beta chains sequenced from one sample in a study of identical twins listed by TCRdb under 2016. The method behind the library was 5' RACE. The instrument given in TCRdb is Illumina HiSeq 2000. TCRdb cleaned the public reads at Q25 with fastp, built clones with MiXCR and kept in-frame beta chains. Here each entry gathers all rows of one CDR3 protein and keeps the most common genes and DNA. The table for this sample lists 1.5 million to 2 million distinct CDR3 sequences; under 35% of them were counted only once. The ten largest clones capture over 0.25% of the sample. Sequenced sample: cord blood. Every receptor here comes from a newborn girl in good health.

This clonotype was observed a few times. This rearrangement joins TRBV5-1 to TRBJ1-6; no firm D call. Germline loops: CDR1 SGHRS, CDR2 YFSETQ. Trimming cost V 0 bases and J 4 bases, with 8 bases left between them. The CDR3 totals 15 residues. The CDR3 loop is CASSLVAEYNSPLHF. In nucleotides, the CDR3 is TGCGCCAGCAGCTTGGTAGCTGAGTATAATTCACCCCTCCACTTT.

This clonotype was detected only a few times. The chain carries TRBV20-1 and TRBJ1-5; D is possibly TRBD1 (6 bases). The germline V and J ends were trimmed by 3 bases and 0 bases, with 18 bases remaining between them. Looked up from germline, CDR1 is DFQATT and CDR2 is SNEGSKA (reference sequence). The CDR3 loop spans 17 amino acids. CDR3: CSASDFPGHPSNQPQHF. The CDR3, as DNA: TGCAGTGCTAGCGACTTTCCGGGACACCCTAGCAATCAGCCCCAGCATTTT.

V usage is TRBV18 and J usage is TRBJ1-2; tentative D call: TRBD1 (5 bases). V lost 3 bases and J 4 bases, leaving 12 bases between the germline ends. Germline CDR1 is KGHSH and CDR2 is LQKENI. The CDR3 runs 14 residues. In DNA, the CDR3 is TGTGCCAGCTCACCGATAAAAGGGGTCTATGGCTACACCTTC. Translating it yields CASSPIKGVYGYTF.

The chain carries TRBV5-1 and TRBJ2-1; maybe TRBD2 (5 bases). Germline-derived CDR1 and CDR2 are SGHRS and YFSETQ. CDR3 length equals 16 residues. Trimming shortened V by 4 bases and J by 0 bases, and 14 bases separated the two germline ends. CDR3 sequence (DNA): TGCGCCAGCAGCGCCCGACTATTCAGCTCCTACAATGAGCAGTTCTTC. Translation gives CASSARLFSSYNEQFF.

The table lists this clonotype with a count of one. The V call is TRBV7-2, the J call TRBJ2-1, with TRBD2 identical over 10 bases. V was pared by 2 bases and J by 6 bases, with 4 bases of the junction left unmatched. Germline CDR1 and CDR2: SGHTA and FQGNSA. The CDR3 spans 15 residues. CDR3 amino acids: CASSLLAGDINEQFF. The CDR3 DNA reads as TGTGCCAGCAGCTTACTAGCGGGAGATATCAATGAGCAGTTCTTC. The full variable domain, completed using reference TRBV7-2 and TRBJ2-1, is GAGVSQSPSNKVTEKGKDVELRCDPISGHTALYWYRQSLGQGLEFLIYFQGNSAPDKSGLPSDRFSAERTGGSVSTLTIQRTQQEDSAVYLCASSLLAGDINEQFFGPGTRLTVL.

J is TRBJ2-2 and V is TRBV7-2; TRBD2 agrees at 7 bases. The CDR3 runs 16 residues. The V gene end was trimmed by 3 bases and the J gene end by 4 bases; junction bases not matched to a gene: 8. CDR1 is SGHTA and CDR2 is FQGNSA in the germline V gene. In nucleotides, the CDR3 is TGTGCCAGCAGCTTGGCGGTAGCGGGTTTCACCGGGGAGCTGTTTTTT. As protein: CASSLAVAGFTGELFF.

V is TRBV28 and J is TRBJ1-5; 7 bases are a match to TRBD1. Trimming removed 5 bases from V and 1 base from J; junction bases left unmatched: 8. The CDR3 covers 16 residues. Germline V gene sequence: CDR1 MDHEN, CDR2 SYDVKM. The CDR3: CASSPNNRGSNQPQHF. The CDR3 DNA follows: TGTGCCAGCAGTCCCAACAACAGGGGAAGCAATCAGCCCCAGCATTTT.

This chain joins TRBV6-2 or TRBV6-3 and TRBJ2-7, with 9 bases fitting TRBD2. V lost 9 bases, J lost 1 base, and 7 bases stayed unmatched. The CDR3 covers 14 residues. Germline CDR1 and CDR2: MNHEY and SVGEGT. The DNA of the CDR3 is TGTGCCAGTTGGAGCGGGAGGACTTCCTACGAGCAGTACTTC. This gives the protein CASWSGRTSYEQYF.

This clonotype has only a few counts. The V call is TRBV5-1, the J call TRBJ2-4; D not certain. Trimming cost V 0 bases and J 3 bases, with 16 bases left between them. The CDR3 has 17 amino acids. CDR1 is SGHRS and CDR2 is YFSETQ in the germline V gene. CDR3 region: CASSLEGPPGGKNIQYF. For the CDR3, the DNA is TGCGCCAGCAGCTTGGAGGGCCCCCCCGGCGGCAAAAACATTCAGTACTTC.

The chain is built from TRBV3-1 and TRBJ2-2; 14 bases match TRBD2. This CDR3 is 19 amino acids long. The germline CDR1 and CDR2 sequences are LGHDT and YNNKEL (reference sequence). V lost 2 bases, J lost 4 bases, and 9 bases stayed unmatched. Written as DNA, the CDR3 is TGTGCCAGCAGCCAAAAATCCTTGGGACTAGCGGGAGTCACCGGGGAGCTGTTTTTT. This gives the protein CASSQKSLGLAGVTGELFF. Using reference TRBV3-1 and TRBJ2-2 for the parts outside the CDR3, the full variable domain is DTAVSQTPKYLVTQMGNDKSIKCEQNLGHDTMYWYKQDSKKFLKIMFSYNNKELIINETVPNRFSPKSPDKAHLNLHINSLELGDSAVYFCASSQKSLGLAGVTGELFFGEGSRLTVL.

This clonotype was observed once. The chain recombines TRBV14 with TRBJ1-1, with D possibly TRBD1 on 5 matching bases. The CDR3 consists of 16 residues. The germline V and J ends were trimmed by 8 bases and 0 bases, with 19 bases remaining between them. CDR1 and CDR2 (germline): SGHDN, FVKESK. The CDR3, as DNA: TGTGCCAGCGGTCGTTTGGGGGGGTCGCTGAACACTGAAGCTTTCTTT. Its protein product is CASGRLGGSLNTEAFF.

This clonotype was picked up a small number of times. This chain links TRBV2 with TRBJ1-4; D uncertain. This CDR3 spans 13 amino acids. Germline CDR1 and CDR2: SNHLY and FYNNEI. Trimming removed 6 bases from V and 14 bases from J, with 19 bases in between. The CDR3 DNA reads TGTGCCAGCAGGTCAAGGTTTTTGGGTCGCCTGTTTTTT. As protein: CASRSRFLGRLFF.

This clonotype was detected only a few times. The chain has TRBV27 and TRBJ1-2; 10 positions agree with TRBD1. Looked up from germline, CDR1 is MNHEY and CDR2 is SMNVEV (reference sequence). V gave up 7 bases and J gave up 0 bases; unmatched junction bases: 8. The CDR3 is 16 amino acids. The CDR3 sequence is CASKGIGQGANYGYTF. For the CDR3, the DNA is TGTGCCAGCAAGGGCATCGGACAGGGGGCTAACTATGGCTACACCTTC.

This clonotype turned up a few times. The chain is built from TRBV20-1 and TRBJ1-1; D is ambiguous. This CDR3 has 14 amino acids. Germline assignment: CDR1 DFQATT and CDR2 SNEGSKA (reference sequence). Between the trimmed V and J ends, which lost 1 base and 3 bases, there was a span of 12 bases. The CDR3 spells CSARVRGNHTEAFF. The CDR3 DNA sequence: TGCAGTGCTAGAGTAAGAGGGAACCACACTGAAGCTTTCTTT.